Here is one T cell receptor (beta chain) with its context. The assay was immunoSEQ multiplex PCR, and TCRdb's table has in-frame clones only and misses some. The data show tens of thousands of clones, with 90% seen just once and approximately 2.4% held by the top ten. Unstimulated PBMCs were sorted into CD3+CD4+ and CD3+CD8+ populations. These data belong to a study of T cell clones after liver transplantation. Study details: Liver transplant recipients had immunosuppression withdrawal attempted within 2 years. A pre-transplant mixed lymphocyte reaction with TCRbeta sequencing defined graft-donor-reactive clones followed in post-transplant blood. Three of the eight recipients were HCV-positive; the rest had non-autoimmune, non-viral transplant indications.

Trimming took off 4 bases at V and 1 base at J, with 10 bases between the two ends. There are 14 residues in the CDR3. The germline gives CDR1 SQVTM, CDR2 ANQGSEA. The origin of this receptor is a human donor who received a liver transplant. The input for sequencing was CD4+ T cells from blood, taken before liver transplant. This chain joins TRBV29-1 and TRBJ2-2; tentative D call: TRBD2 (5 bases). The CDR3 region has the DNA TGCAGCGTTGTCAGCGGAGGGAACACCGGGGAGCTGTTTTTT. It specifies CSVVSGGNTGELFF.